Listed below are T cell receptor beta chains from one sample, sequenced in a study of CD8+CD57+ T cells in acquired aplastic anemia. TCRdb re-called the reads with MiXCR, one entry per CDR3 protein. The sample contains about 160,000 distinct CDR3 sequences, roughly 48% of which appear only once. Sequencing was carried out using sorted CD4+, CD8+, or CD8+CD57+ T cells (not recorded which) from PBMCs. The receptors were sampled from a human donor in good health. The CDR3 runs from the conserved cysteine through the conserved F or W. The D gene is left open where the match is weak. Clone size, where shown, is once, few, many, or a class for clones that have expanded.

CASSQELGQVGTEAFF,TGTGCCAGCAGCCAAGAATTAGGCCAGGTGGGGACTGAAGCTTTCTTT,many,.,TRBV14,TRBJ1-1
CSSSRDRGTEAFF,TGCAGTTCCTCACGGGACCGGGGCACTGAAGCTTTCTTT,many,.,TRBV20-1,TRBJ1-1
CATFRDRGQGEQFF,TGTGCCACCTTCCGGGACAGGGGGCAGGGTGAGCAGTTCTTC,.,TRBD1,TRBV6-1,TRBJ2-1
CASSTSDTEAFF,TGTGCCAGCAGCACCAGTGACACTGAAGCTTTCTTT,.,.,TRBV7-6,TRBJ1-1
CASSLGASGVYEQYF,TGTGCCAGCAGCTTAGGGGCTAGCGGGGTTTACGAGCAGTACTTC,many,TRBD2,TRBV5-8,TRBJ2-7
CASSLGTGRGNTIYF,TGTGCCAGCAGCCTTGGAACAGGGCGCGGAAACACCATATATTTT,.,.,TRBV7-2,TRBJ1-3
CSVGFFTEAFF,TGCAGCGTTGGTTTCTTCACTGAAGCTTTCTTT,.,.,TRBV29-1,TRBJ1-1
CASSATGYEQYF,TGTGCCAGTAGTGCGACAGGCTACGAGCAGTACTTC,few,.,TRBV19,TRBJ2-7
CAISGDREYGYTF,TGTGCCATCAGTGGGGACAGGGAGTATGGCTACACCTTC,.,TRBD1,TRBV10-3,TRBJ1-2
CASSLGQVNEQFF,TGTGCCAGCAGCCTCGGACAGGTGAATGAGCAGTTCTTC,many,TRBD1,TRBV7-2,TRBJ2-1
CASSILYPGGYGYTF,TGTGCCAGTAGTATACTTTACCCAGGGGGCTATGGCTACACCTTC,.,TRBD1,TRBV19,TRBJ1-2
CAISEYGDEQFF,TGTGCCATCAGTGAATACGGGGATGAGCAGTTCTTC,few,.,TRBV10-3,TRBJ2-1
CASSHQGSDEQYF,TGTGCCAGTAGTCATCAGGGATCGGACGAGCAGTACTTC,many,.,TRBV19,TRBJ2-7
CATHRGYGELFF,TGTGCCACCCACAGGGGGTACGGGGAGCTGTTTTTT,.,TRBD1,TRBV2,TRBJ2-2
CSVGLAGRYEQYF,TGCAGCGTCGGACTAGCGGGGCGCTACGAGCAGTACTTC,.,TRBD2,TRBV29-1,TRBJ2-7
CAIRTSGGANEQFF,TGTGCCATCAGAACTAGCGGGGGGGCTAATGAGCAGTTCTTC,many,TRBD2,TRBV10-3,TRBJ2-1
CSAKGQGSNQPQHF,TGCAGTGCCAAGGGACAGGGGAGCAATCAGCCCCAGCATTTT,many,TRBD1,TRBV20-1,TRBJ1-5
CASSSAGQGYGYTF,TGTGCCAGTAGTAGCGCGGGACAGGGATATGGCTACACCTTC,.,TRBD1,TRBV19,TRBJ1-2
CAISGTATSEQYF,TGTGCCATCAGCGGGACAGCGACGTCCGAGCAGTACTTC,many,TRBD1,TRBV10-3,TRBJ2-7
CASTGGREQYF,TGTGCCAGCACGGGAGGGCGGGAGCAGTACTTC,.,TRBD2,TRBV7-9,TRBJ2-7
CASSQGLDWADTQYF,TGTGCCAGCAGCCAAGGACTAGATTGGGCAGATACGCAGTATTTT,few,.,TRBV3-1,TRBJ2-3
CASSLETVKETQYF,TGTGCCAGCAGCCTTGAGACAGTGAAAGAGACCCAGTACTTC,many,.,TRBV4-2,TRBJ2-5
CASKDHTDTQYF,TGTGCCAGCAAAGACCACACAGATACGCAGTATTTT,many,.,TRBV3-1,TRBJ2-3
CSALPGREQYF,TGCAGTGCGCTACCAGGAAGGGAGCAGTACTTC,.,.,TRBV20-1,TRBJ2-7
CATSGLNTEAFF,TGTGCCACTTCGGGTCTGAACACTGAAGCTTTCTTT,.,.,TRBV19,TRBJ1-1
CASSRANQPQHF,TGTGCCAGCAGCAGGGCAAATCAGCCCCAGCATTTT,many,.,TRBV16,TRBJ1-5
CASRETGSGEQYF,TGTGCCAGTAGGGAGACAGGGTCGGGCGAGCAGTACTTC,.,TRBD1,TRBV19,TRBJ2-7
CASSSGVETQYF,TGTGCCAGCAGCTCAGGGGTGGAGACCCAGTACTTC,.,.,TRBV11-2,TRBJ2-5
CATSRADFNDDEQYF,TGTGCCACCAGCAGGGCGGACTTCAATGATGACGAGCAGTACTTC,.,.,TRBV15,TRBJ2-7
CATSDVDRGSGELFF,TGTGCCACCAGTGATGTTGACAGGGGTTCCGGGGAGCTGTTTTTT,.,TRBD1,TRBV24-1,TRBJ2-2
CASSLNPETQYF,TGTGCCAGCAGCTTGAATCCGGAGACCCAGTACTTC,many,.,TRBV7-8,TRBJ2-5
CASSERVLDTQYF,TGCGCCAGCAGTGAGAGGGTTTTAGATACGCAGTATTTT,many,.,TRBV10-1,TRBJ2-3